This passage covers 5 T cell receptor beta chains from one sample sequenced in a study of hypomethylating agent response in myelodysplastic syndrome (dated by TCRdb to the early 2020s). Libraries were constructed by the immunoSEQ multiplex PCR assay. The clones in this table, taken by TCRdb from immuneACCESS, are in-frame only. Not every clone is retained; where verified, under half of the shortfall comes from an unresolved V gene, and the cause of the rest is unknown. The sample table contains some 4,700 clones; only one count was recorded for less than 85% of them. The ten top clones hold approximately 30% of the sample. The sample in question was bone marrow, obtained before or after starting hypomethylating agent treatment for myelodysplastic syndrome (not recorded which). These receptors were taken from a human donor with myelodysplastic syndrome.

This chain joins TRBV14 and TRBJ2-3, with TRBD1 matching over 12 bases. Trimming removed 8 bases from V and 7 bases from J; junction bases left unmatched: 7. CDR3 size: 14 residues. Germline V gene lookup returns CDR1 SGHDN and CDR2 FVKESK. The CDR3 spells CASGPGQGAHTQYF. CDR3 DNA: TGTGCCAGCGGTCCGGGACAGGGGGCCCATACGCAGTATTTT.

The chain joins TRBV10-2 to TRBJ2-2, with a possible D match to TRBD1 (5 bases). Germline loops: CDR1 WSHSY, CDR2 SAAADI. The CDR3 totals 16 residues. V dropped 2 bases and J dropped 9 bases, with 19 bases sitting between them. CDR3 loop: CASSEGFRGAGRELFF. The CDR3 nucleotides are TGCGCCAGCAGTGAGGGTTTTAGGGGCGCAGGCAGGGAGCTGTTTTTT.

The CDR3: CASRPPGLAGGLRTNEQYF. The CDR3, as DNA: TGTGCCAGCAGGCCCCCGGGACTAGCGGGAGGGCTGCGCACTAACGAGCAGTACTTC. This chain links TRBV28 with TRBJ2-7, with 16 bases aligning to TRBD2. Trimming at V came to 6 bases and at J to 5 bases, leaving 16 bases not matched to a gene. Germline V gene lookup returns CDR1 MDHEN and CDR2 SYDVKM. CDR3 size: 19 residues.

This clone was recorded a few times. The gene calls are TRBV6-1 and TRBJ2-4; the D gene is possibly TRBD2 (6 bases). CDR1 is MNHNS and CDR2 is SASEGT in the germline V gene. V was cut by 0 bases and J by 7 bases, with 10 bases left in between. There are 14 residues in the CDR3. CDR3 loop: CASSEASGGNIQYF. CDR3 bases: TGTGCCAGCAGTGAAGCCTCTGGGGGGAACATTCAGTACTTC.

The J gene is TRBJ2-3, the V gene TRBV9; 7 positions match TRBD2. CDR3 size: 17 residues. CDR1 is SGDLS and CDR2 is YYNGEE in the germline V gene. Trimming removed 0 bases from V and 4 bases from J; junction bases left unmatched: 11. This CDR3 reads CASSVAGGEYISDTQYF. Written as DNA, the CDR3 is TGTGCCAGCAGCGTAGCTGGGGGGGAGTACATTTCAGATACGCAGTATTTT.